The clone carrying this T cell receptor beta chain was detected a few times. Its antigen is as yet unknown. The sample belongs to a study of response to subunit inactivated influenza vaccine. Study conclusions and caveats: New T cells are recruited in small numbers by each seasonal influenza vaccination, according to the authors' suggestion.

Via MiXCR, TCRdb re-called the RT-PCR reads, giving one row per CDR3 protein. In the table there are fewer than 700,000 distinct CDR3 sequences, 13% of which are singletons. V was cut by 0 bases and J by 9 bases, with 9 bases left in between. This CDR3 is 14 amino acids long. The germline CDR1 and CDR2 sequences are LGHNA and YSLEER. Sequenced here: PBMCs from blood, sampled more than 35 days after vaccination. The gene calls are TRBV4-3 and TRBJ1-6; no definite D call. This receptor was obtained from a man between 50 and 59 years old who received an inactivated influenza vaccine. CDR3 bases: TGCGCCAGCAGCCAAGACAGAGCGGTTTCACCCCTCCACTTT. Amino acids: CASSQDRAVSPLHF.